This TCR beta chain is drawn from a study of control samples from healthy donors and cancer patients. The repertoire was sequenced with immunoSEQ multiplex PCR; TCRdb's copy has only in-frame clones and lacks some. This sample has 29,000 or so clones, with 87% found just once. Germline lookup yields CDR1 KGHSH and CDR2 LQKENI. CDR3 length: 14 amino acids. Trimming removed 4 bases at V and 0 bases at J, with 9 bases between. The specimen was formalin-fixed, paraffin-embedded tissue. The rearrangement uses TRBV18 and TRBJ1-1; D unresolved. The receptor was derived from a female donor with melanoma. The CDR3 region is CASSLTGVNTEAFF. The CDR3 DNA reads as TGTGCCAGCTCACTAACCGGGGTGAACACTGAAGCTTTCTTT.